The 9 T cell receptor beta chains below come from one sample, sequenced in a study of metastatic and nonmetastatic thyroid tumors. Ahead of thyroid surgery, no patient had received treatment of any kind. TCRdb called clones again from the PCR reads with MiXCR. The repertoire includes fewer than 25,000 clones, 15% to 20% of them detected once, and 21% sits in the top ten. Sequencing input: blood. The receptors here all came from a male donor with papillary thyroid cancer or a benign thyroid nodule (not recorded which). Some clones in this sample may be carry-over from other donors' samples.

This clone was counted at least ten times. This chain uses TRBV2 with TRBJ2-2; 7 nucleotides agree with TRBD2. V trimming: 7 bases; J trimming: 8 bases; junction bases outside the gene matches: 10. Germline assignment: CDR1 SNHLY and CDR2 FYNNEI. CDR3 size: 14 residues. CDR3 sequence: CASTQGRGPGELFF. The CDR3 nucleotides read TGTGCCAGCACCCAAGGGAGGGGTCCTGGGGAGCTGTTTTTT.

In its sample, this clone was seen many times. V is TRBV5-4 and J is TRBJ1-5; no clear D. Germline V lookup: CDR1 SGHNT, CDR2 YYREEE (reference sequence). Deletions cut 0 bases from V and 3 bases from J, with 4 bases between. This CDR3 contains 13 residues. CDR3 protein: CASSLDPNQPQHF. The CDR3 DNA sequence: TGTGCCAGCAGCTTGGATCCCAATCAGCCCCAGCATTTT.

This clone appeared many times. The chain has TRBV5-5 and TRBJ2-7; TRBD2 matches at 11 bases. The trim removed 5 bases at V and 5 bases at J, leaving 12 bases unmatched. The germline gives CDR1 SGHKS, CDR2 YYEKEE (reference sequence). The CDR3 covers 16 residues. The CDR3 sequence: CASRILLAGGNHEQYF. The CDR3 DNA reads as TGTGCCAGCAGGATTCTTCTAGCGGGAGGCAACCACGAGCAGTACTTC.

This clone was counted many times. The chain has TRBV30 and TRBJ2-6; D call uncertain. V shed 3 bases and J shed 1 base, with 10 bases lying between them. CDR3 length equals 15 residues. Germline loops: CDR1 GTSNPN, CDR2 SVGIG (reference sequence). CDR3 amino acids: CAWSLGFSGANVLTF. Here the CDR3 DNA reads TGTGCCTGGAGCCTAGGTTTTTCTGGGGCCAACGTCCTGACTTTC.

This chain joins TRBV11-1 and TRBJ2-1, with 9 nucleotides matching TRBD2. Per the germline V gene, CDR1 is SGHAT and CDR2 is FQDESV (reference sequence). The CDR3 consists of 14 residues. Trimming removed 5 bases from V and 6 bases from J; junction bases left unmatched: 5. CDR3 sequence: CASSRLAATNEQFF. The DNA of the CDR3 is TGTGCCAGCAGCCGACTAGCGGCTACCAATGAGCAGTTCTTC.

This clone was detected ten times or more. J is TRBJ1-2 and V is TRBV20-1, with D perhaps matching TRBD1 (5 bases). Germline CDR1 is DFQATT and CDR2 is SNEGSKA (reference sequence). Between the trimmed V and J ends, which lost 0 bases and 6 bases, there was a span of 11 bases. This CDR3 contains 13 residues. CDR3 in amino acids: CSARDFRVDGYTF. The CDR3 DNA reads TGCAGTGCTAGAGATTTCAGGGTTGATGGCTACACCTTC.

This clone has a handful of counts. The chain carries TRBV25-1 and TRBJ2-3; D possibly corresponds to TRBD2 (5 bases). The ends were cut back, 5 bases at V and 6 bases at J, with 12 bases in the middle. The CDR3 is 13 residues long. Germline V gene sequence: CDR1 MGHDK, CDR2 SYGVNS. The CDR3 region has the DNA TGTGCCAGCAGTTACTCGAGGGCGGATACGCAGTATTTT. This translates into CASSYSRADTQYF. The variable domain in full, completed from reference TRBV25-1 and TRBJ2-3, reads EADIYQTPRYLVIGTGKKITLECSQTMGHDKMYWYQQDPGMELHLIHYSYGVNSTEKGDLSSESTVSRIRTEHFPLTLESARPSHTSQYLCASSYSRADTQYFGPGTRLTVL.

This clone was observed many times. The rearrangement uses TRBV11-2 and TRBJ2-7, with 9 bases matching TRBD1. Per the germline V gene, CDR1 is SGHAT and CDR2 is FQNNGV. The CDR3 sequence is 14 residues long. V lost 5 bases to trimming and J lost 4 bases; unmatched junction nucleotides: 6. In DNA form, the CDR3 reads TGTGCCAGCAGCACCGACAGGGGGGGATACGAGCAGTACTTC. Amino acids: CASSTDRGGYEQYF.

This clone was observed many times. The genes are TRBV5-1 and TRBJ1-2; the D is unclear. CDR3 size: 15 residues. The germline V gene has CDR1 SGHRS and CDR2 YFSETQ. V gave up 5 bases and J gave up 0 bases, with 14 bases separating them. The CDR3 bases are TGCGCCAGCAGGAGTACATTCCAAGCTAACTATGGCTACACCTTC. Translation gives CASRSTFQANYGYTF.